This entry lists 17 T cell receptor beta chains sequenced from one sample in a study of blood T cell repertoires in COVID-19. Produced via immunoSEQ multiplex PCR; TCRdb's table is partial and in-frame only. Seen here are 250,000 to 300,000 clones, approximately 90% observed once, and the top ten hold approximately 7%. The sample was peripheral blood. These TCRs come from a woman between 25 and 40 years old who had recovered from COVID-19.

The count of this clone is one. The chain has TRBV11-3 and TRBJ2-2, with 8 bases aligning to TRBD2. The CDR3 is 15 amino acids. The germline V gene has CDR1 SGHNT and CDR2 YENEEA. Trimming at V came to 5 bases and at J to 5 bases, leaving 7 bases not matched to a gene. The CDR3 bases are TGTGCCAGCAGCCCAGGACTAGCTCCGACCGGGGAGCTGTTTTTT. It is translated as CASSPGLAPTGELFF.

This chain uses TRBV2 with TRBJ1-2, with D maybe TRBD1 (6 bases). CDR1 SNHLY and CDR2 FYNNEI come from the germline V gene. The CDR3 covers 13 residues. V dropped 5 bases and J dropped 4 bases, with 11 bases sitting between them. CDR3 loop: CASSPRQVYGYTF. The CDR3 DNA reads TGTGCCAGCAGTCCTAGACAGGTCTATGGCTACACCTTC.

The rearrangement uses TRBV7-6 and TRBJ2-2, with D perhaps TRBD2 (5 bases). Trimming took off 5 bases at V and 6 bases at J, with 16 bases between the two ends. This CDR3 spans 15 amino acids. The germline CDR1 and CDR2 sequences are SGHVS and FNYEAQ. The CDR3 protein is CASSISGTAAGELFF. The CDR3 DNA is TGTGCCAGCAGCATCTCGGGAACAGCGGCCGGGGAGCTGTTTTTT.

V usage is TRBV19 and J usage is TRBJ2-7, with TRBD1 matching 8 bases. Per the germline V gene, CDR1 is LNHDA and CDR2 is SQIVND (reference sequence). There are 13 residues in the CDR3. J gave up 5 bases and V 4 bases, and 4 bases lay outside the gene matches. In nucleotides, the CDR3 is TGTGCCAGTAGTACCTTGGACAGGGACGAGCAGTACTTC. Amino acid sequence: CASSTLDRDEQYF.

The chain couples TRBV6-6 to TRBJ1-5, with TRBD1 identical over 7 bases. The V gene end was trimmed by 5 bases and the J gene end by 7 bases; junction bases not matched to a gene: 11. CDR1 MNHNY and CDR2 SVGAGI come from the germline V gene (reference sequence). CDR3 length equals 15 residues. The CDR3 DNA is TGTGCCAGCAGTACCCCCGGAACAGGGGACCAGCCCCAGCATTTT. This gives the protein CASSTPGTGDQPQHF.

This clone was seen at least ten times. The chain couples TRBV6-5 to TRBJ2-1; 11 bases match TRBD1. The CDR3 sequence is 16 residues long. Losses at the gene ends were 1 base for V and 7 bases for J; bases not matched to a gene: 6. CDR1 MNHEY and CDR2 SVGAGI come from the germline V gene. The CDR3 coding sequence is TGTGCCAGCAGTTACTATCCCGGGACAGGGGGGAATGAGCAGTTCTTC. Its protein is CASSYYPGTGGNEQFF.

About this clone: This sample also contains other DNA sequences that code for the same CDR3. The chain recombines TRBV6-6 with TRBJ2-5; D might be TRBD2 (5 bases). Trimming took 2 bases from V and 5 from J, leaving 12 bases between them. The CDR3 totals 14 residues. Germline CDR1 MNHNY, CDR2 SVGAGI (reference sequence). The CDR3 protein is CASSYSEGSETQYF. DNA for the CDR3: TGTGCCAGCAGTTACAGCGAGGGCAGCGAGACCCAGTACTTC.

Only a few counts were recorded for this clone. V gene TRBV5-6 combines with J gene TRBJ2-5, with 11 nucleotides matching TRBD2. The CDR3 is made up of 16 amino acids. Germline V gene sequence: CDR1 SGHDT, CDR2 YYEEEE. The V segment lost 6 bases and the J segment 5 bases; nucleotides outside the gene matches: 12. The CDR3 sequence: CASIPRSGGALETQYF. The CDR3 nucleotides read TGTGCCAGCATCCCCCGTAGCGGGGGGGCCCTTGAGACCCAGTACTTC.

The chain employs TRBV4-1 and TRBJ1-5; D remains ambiguous. The CDR3 runs 17 residues. V was cut by 1 base and J by 2 bases, with 15 bases left in between. The germline V gene encodes CDR1 MGHRA and CDR2 YSYEKL. CDR3 in amino acids: CASSQGRVGDGNQPQHF. The CDR3 DNA is TGCGCCAGCAGCCAAGGAAGAGTGGGCGATGGCAATCAGCCCCAGCATTTT.

This clone was found a few times. The genes are TRBV7-8 and TRBJ1-2, with TRBD1 as a possible D gene (6 bases). The CDR3 sequence is 15 residues long. V shed 5 bases and J shed 0 bases, with 13 bases lying between them. Germline CDR1 and CDR2: SGHVS and FQNEAQ. The CDR3 reads CASSVGDTSNYGYTF. Here the CDR3 DNA reads TGTGCCAGCAGCGTGGGGGACACCTCTAACTATGGCTACACCTTC.

The chain uses TRBV6-5 and TRBJ2-2; 7 nucleotides match TRBD1. With 6 bases clipped from V and 8 bases from J, the junction kept 6 bases outside the gene matches. Germline V gene lookup returns CDR1 MNHEY and CDR2 SVGAGI. CDR3 size: 13 residues. CDR3 DNA: TGTGCCAGCAGCACAGACAGGGCGGGGGAGCTGTTTTTT. Translation gives CASSTDRAGELFF.

This clone was found a few times. The chain combines TRBV14 with TRBJ2-2; 8 bases agree with TRBD2. J gave up 9 bases and V 4 bases, and 4 bases lay outside the gene matches. The CDR3 runs to 13 residues. Germline values: CDR1 SGHDN, CDR2 FVKESK. In DNA form, the CDR3 reads TGTGCCAGCAGCCCTGGACTAGCCCGGGAGCTGTTTTTT. This gives the protein CASSPGLARELFF.

V is TRBV14 and J is TRBJ1-1, with D possibly being TRBD1 (6 bases). Trimming pared 4 bases from V and 5 bases from J, leaving 20 bases between. The CDR3 covers 16 residues. Germline assignment: CDR1 SGHDN and CDR2 FVKESK. Here the CDR3 reads CASSPPGKGGWTEAFF. The CDR3 bases are TGTGCCAGCAGCCCCCCCGGGAAAGGGGGTTGGACTGAAGCTTTCTTT.

This clone was recorded a few times. V is TRBV7-9 and J is TRBJ1-6; 9 bases match TRBD1. CDR1 and CDR2 from the germline V gene are SEHNR and FQNEAQ (reference sequence). This CDR3 has 15 residues. V trimming: 6 bases; J trimming: 9 bases; junction bases outside the gene matches: 9. The CDR3 DNA sequence: TGTGCCAGCAGTACCGGGACAGGGTTAGGTTCACCCCTCCACTTT. This sequence encodes CASSTGTGLGSPLHF.

This clone was counted a single time. This chain links TRBV7-2 with TRBJ2-7; possible D gene TRBD2, 6 bases. The CDR3 has 13 residues. V lost 5 bases and J 6 bases, leaving 14 bases between the germline ends. CDR1 and CDR2 (germline): SGHTA, FQGNSA. The CDR3 region has the DNA TGTGCCAGCAGCCCCCGACTAGTTTCCGAGCAGTACTTC. It codes for CASSPRLVSEQYF.

This chain connects TRBV6-5 to TRBJ2-7; 10 nucleotides line up with TRBD1. Germline CDR1 reads MNHEY; CDR2 reads SVGAGI. The CDR3 is made up of 16 amino acids. V gave up 2 bases and J gave up 2 bases; unmatched junction bases: 6. The CDR3 bases are TGTGCCAGCAGTTACCGCTCCGGGACAGGGGCCTACGAGCAGTACTTC. This gives the protein CASSYRSGTGAYEQYF.

V is TRBV28 and J is TRBJ2-3, with 10 bases fitting TRBD1. CDR3 length equals 19 residues. The germline CDR1 and CDR2 sequences are MDHEN and SYDVKM. The ends lost 3 bases at V and 3 bases at J; junction bases unmatched: 15. The CDR3: CASSFPYRDRGLTTDTQYF. For the CDR3, the DNA is TGTGCCAGCAGTTTCCCCTACCGGGACAGGGGATTAACGACAGATACGCAGTATTTT.